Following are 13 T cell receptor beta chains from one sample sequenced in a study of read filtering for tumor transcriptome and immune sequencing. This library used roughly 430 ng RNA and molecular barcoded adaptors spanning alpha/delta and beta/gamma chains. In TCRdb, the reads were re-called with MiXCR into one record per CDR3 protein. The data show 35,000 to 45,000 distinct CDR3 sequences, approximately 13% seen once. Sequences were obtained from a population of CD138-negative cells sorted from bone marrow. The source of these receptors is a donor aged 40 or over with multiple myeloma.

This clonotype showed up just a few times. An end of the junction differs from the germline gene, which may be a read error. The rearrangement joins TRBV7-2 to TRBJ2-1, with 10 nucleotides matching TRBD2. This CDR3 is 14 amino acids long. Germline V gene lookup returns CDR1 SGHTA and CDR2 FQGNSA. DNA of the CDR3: TGTGCCTCAAGCGGGAGGGCCTCGTACAATGAGCGGTTCTTC. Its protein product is CASSGRASYNERFF.

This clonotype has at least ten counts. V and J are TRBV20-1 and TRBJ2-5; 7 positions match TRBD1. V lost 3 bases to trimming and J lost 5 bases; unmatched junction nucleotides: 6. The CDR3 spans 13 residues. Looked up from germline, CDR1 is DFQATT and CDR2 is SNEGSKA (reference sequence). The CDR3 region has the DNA TGCAGTGCTAGTGAGGGGGCAGAGGAGACCCAGTACTTC. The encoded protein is CSASEGAEETQYF.

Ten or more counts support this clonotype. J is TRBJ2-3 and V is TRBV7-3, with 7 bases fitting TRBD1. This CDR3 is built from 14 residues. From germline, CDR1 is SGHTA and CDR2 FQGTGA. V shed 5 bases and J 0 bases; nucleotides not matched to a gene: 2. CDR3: CASSDRASTDTQYF. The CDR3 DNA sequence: TGTGCCAGCAGCGACAGGGCAAGCACAGATACGCAGTATTTT.

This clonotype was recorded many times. CDR3 protein: CAISTGTNNEQFF. CDR3 nucleotides: TGTGCCATCAGTACCGGTACAAACAATGAGCAGTTCTTC. This chain connects TRBV10-3 to TRBJ2-1; the D is unclear. V lost 5 bases and J lost 5, with 10 bases in between. The CDR3 runs to 13 residues. The V gene's germline CDR1 is ENHRY and CDR2 SYGVKD.

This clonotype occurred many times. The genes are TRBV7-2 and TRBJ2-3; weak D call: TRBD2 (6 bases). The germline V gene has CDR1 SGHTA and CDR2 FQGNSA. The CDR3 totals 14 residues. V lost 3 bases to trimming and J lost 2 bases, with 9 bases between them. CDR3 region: CASSFGGSTDTQYF. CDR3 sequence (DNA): TGTGCCAGCAGCTTCGGGGGTTCCACAGATACGCAGTATTTT.

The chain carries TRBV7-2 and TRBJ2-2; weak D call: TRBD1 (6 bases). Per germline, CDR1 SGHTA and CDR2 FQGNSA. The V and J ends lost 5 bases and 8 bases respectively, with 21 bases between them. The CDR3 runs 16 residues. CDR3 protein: CASSPQPPGASGELFF. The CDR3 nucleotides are TGTGCCAGCAGCCCCCAGCCCCCAGGGGCTTCTGGGGAGCTGTTTTTT. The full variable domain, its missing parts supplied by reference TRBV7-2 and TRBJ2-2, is GAGVSQSPSNKVTEKGKDVELRCDPISGHTALYWYRQSLGQGLEFLIYFQGNSAPDKSGLPSDRFSAERTGGSVSTLTIQRTQQEDSAVYLCASSPQPPGASGELFFGEGSRLTVL.

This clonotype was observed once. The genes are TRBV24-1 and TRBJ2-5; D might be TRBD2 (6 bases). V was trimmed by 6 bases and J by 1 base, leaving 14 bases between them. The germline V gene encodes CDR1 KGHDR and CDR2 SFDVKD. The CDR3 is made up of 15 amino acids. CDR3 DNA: TGTGCCACCAGTCAAGCGGCGGGGCCCCAAGAGACCCAGTACTTC. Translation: CATSQAAGPQETQYF.

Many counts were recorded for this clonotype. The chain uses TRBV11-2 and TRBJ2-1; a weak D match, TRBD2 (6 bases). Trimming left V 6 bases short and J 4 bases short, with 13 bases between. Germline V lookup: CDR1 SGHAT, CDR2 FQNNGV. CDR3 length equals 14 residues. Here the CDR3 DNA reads TGTGCCAGCAGAGCCGGGACTGGTTACAATGAGCAGTTCTTC. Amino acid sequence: CASRAGTGYNEQFF. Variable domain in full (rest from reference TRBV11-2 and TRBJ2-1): EAGVAQSPRYKIIEKRQSVAFWCNPISGHATLYWYQQILGQGPKLLIQFQNNGVVDDSQLPKDRFSAERLKGVDSTLKIQPAKLEDSAVYLCASRAGTGYNEQFFGPGTRLTVL.

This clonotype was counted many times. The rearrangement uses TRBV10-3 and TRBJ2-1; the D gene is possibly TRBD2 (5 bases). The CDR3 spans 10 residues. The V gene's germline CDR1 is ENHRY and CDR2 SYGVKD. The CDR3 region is CRGPHNEQFF. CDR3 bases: TGTAGAGGGCCTCACAATGAGCAGTTCTTC.

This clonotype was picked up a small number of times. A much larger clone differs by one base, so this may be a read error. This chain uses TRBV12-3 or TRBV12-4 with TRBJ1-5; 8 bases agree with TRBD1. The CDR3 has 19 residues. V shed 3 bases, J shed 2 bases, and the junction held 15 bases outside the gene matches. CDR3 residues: CASSFRGLLGLMGNQPQHF. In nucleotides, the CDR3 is TGTGCCAGCAGTTTCAGGGGGCTACTGGGACTTATGGGCAATCAGCCCCAGCATTTT.

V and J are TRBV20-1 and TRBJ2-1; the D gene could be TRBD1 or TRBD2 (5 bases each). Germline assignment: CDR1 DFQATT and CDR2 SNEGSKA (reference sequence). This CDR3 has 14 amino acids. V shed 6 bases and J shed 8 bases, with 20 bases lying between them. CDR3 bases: TGCAGTGCGGGTCCGGGACCGTCGAGCCATGAGCAGTTCTTC. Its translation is CSAGPGPSSHEQFF.

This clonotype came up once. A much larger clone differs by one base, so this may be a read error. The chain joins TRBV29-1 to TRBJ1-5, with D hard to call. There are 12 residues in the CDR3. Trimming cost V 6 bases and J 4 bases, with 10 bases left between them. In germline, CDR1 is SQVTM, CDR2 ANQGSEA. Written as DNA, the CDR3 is TGCAGCGTCGTGTACGGGAATCAGCCCCAGCATTTT. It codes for CSVVYGNQPQHF.

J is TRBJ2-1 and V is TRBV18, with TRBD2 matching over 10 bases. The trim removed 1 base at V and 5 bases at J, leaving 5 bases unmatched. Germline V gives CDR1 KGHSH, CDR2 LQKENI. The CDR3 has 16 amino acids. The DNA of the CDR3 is TGTGCCAGCTCACCACTTTGGACTAGCGGCAACAATGAGCAGTTCTTC. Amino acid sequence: CASSPLWTSGNNEQFF. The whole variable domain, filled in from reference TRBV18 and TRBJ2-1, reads NAGVMQNPRHLVRRRGQEARLRCSPMKGHSHVYWYRQLPEEGLKFMVYLQKENIIDESGMPKERFSAEFPKEGPSILRIQQVVRGDSAAYFCASSPLWTSGNNEQFFGPGTRLTVL.